This passage covers 20 T cell receptor beta chains from one sample sequenced in a study of shared clonotypes between healthy human individuals. Method: immunoSEQ multiplex PCR; TCRdb's copy keeps in-frame clones and lacks some. The sample shows hundreds of thousands of clones, roughly 83% of them seen only once. The specimen was PBMCs. The receptors stem from a woman in her thirties or forties in good health. Some clones in this sample may be carry-over from other donors' samples.

The J gene is TRBJ2-2, the V gene TRBV29-1; D ambiguous. Germline CDR1 SQVTM, CDR2 ANQGSEA. Trimming took off 5 bases at V and 4 bases at J, with 17 bases between the two ends. The length of the CDR3 is 15 residues. The CDR3 coding sequence is TGCAGCGTTAGAGAGACTGCCGTCAGCACCGGGGAGCTGTTTTTT. Its protein product is CSVRETAVSTGELFF.

This chain connects TRBV4-2 to TRBJ2-7, with unresolved D. This CDR3 spans 16 amino acids. Trimming pared 0 bases from V and 1 base from J, leaving 13 bases between. CDR1 and CDR2 (germline): LGHNA, YNFKEQ. In nucleotides, the CDR3 is TGTGCCAGCAGCCAAGACCGCACGACACTTTCCTACGAGCAGTACTTC. Protein product: CASSQDRTTLSYEQYF.

The chain links TRBV20-1 to TRBJ2-7, with D hard to call. The CDR3 totals 11 residues. V gave up 0 bases and J gave up 4 bases, with 4 bases separating them. Germline V gene sequence: CDR1 DFQATT, CDR2 SNEGSKA (reference sequence). This chain's CDR3 is CSAREVYEQYF. Here the CDR3 DNA reads TGCAGTGCTAGAGAAGTTTACGAGCAGTACTTC.

In this sample, this clone turned up a few times. V gene TRBV19 combines with J gene TRBJ1-5, with D possibly matching TRBD1 (6 bases). There are 15 residues in the CDR3. The germline V gene encodes CDR1 LNHDA and CDR2 SQIVND (reference sequence). V was cut by 4 bases and J by 1 base, with 11 bases left in between. The CDR3 DNA is TGTGCCAGTAGTAACAGGGACAAGAGCAATCAGCCCCAGCATTTT. It encodes CASSNRDKSNQPQHF.

This chain uses TRBV27 with TRBJ1-2, with D maybe TRBD1 (5 bases). The V gene lost 3 bases and the J gene lost 5 bases, with 10 bases spanning the gap. In germline, CDR1 is MNHEY, CDR2 SMNVEV (reference sequence). The CDR3 length is 13 residues. The CDR3 spells CASSFGQGYGYTF. CDR3 sequence (DNA): TGTGCCAGCAGTTTCGGTCAGGGATATGGCTACACCTTC.

V and J are TRBV2 and TRBJ2-7; TRBD1 is a possible D gene (5 bases). CDR1 SNHLY and CDR2 FYNNEI come from the germline V gene. The CDR3 runs 14 residues. With 8 bases removed from V and 0 bases from J, the gap between germline ends came to 14 bases. The CDR3 here is CASDPWGVSYEQYF. In nucleotides, the CDR3 is TGTGCCAGCGACCCATGGGGCGTCTCCTACGAGCAGTACTTC.

The chain is built from TRBV6-5 and TRBJ1-5; D is ambiguous. Germline assignment: CDR1 MNHEY and CDR2 SVGAGI. Trimming left V 8 bases short and J 0 bases short, with 8 bases between. The CDR3 is 13 residues long. For the CDR3, the DNA is TGTGCCAGCCGACCCAATAGCAATCAGCCCCAGCATTTT. As protein: CASRPNSNQPQHF.

This clone came up a few times. The identical CDR3 is also encoded by other nucleotide sequences in the sample. This chain connects TRBV9 to TRBJ1-5, with TRBD1 matching 7 bases. V was clipped by 0 bases and J by 7 bases; unmatched bases: 4. The CDR3 spans 14 residues. Germline-derived CDR1 and CDR2 are SGDLS and YYNGEE. The DNA of the CDR3 is TGTGCCAGCAGCGTAGGACAGGGCGGGCAGCCCCAGCATTTT. This gives the protein CASSVGQGGQPQHF. The variable domain in full, with the rest retrieved from reference TRBV9 and TRBJ1-5, is DSGVTQTPKHLITATGQRVTLRCSPRSGDLSVYWYQQSLDQGLQFLIQYYNGEERAKGNILERFSAQQFPDLHSELNLSSLELGDSALYFCASSVGQGGQPQHFGDGTRLSIL.

The CDR3 DNA follows: TGTGCCATCAGGAAGGGGGGAGACGAGCAGTACTTC. The encoded protein is CAIRKGGDEQYF. V and J are TRBV10-3 and TRBJ2-7, with D possibly being TRBD1 or TRBD2 (6 bases each). The V and J ends lost 6 bases and 5 bases respectively, with 11 bases between them. The CDR3 is made up of 12 amino acids. Germline V gene data show CDR1 as ENHRY and CDR2 as SYGVKD.

The CDR3 here is CASSQVGQGGEETQYF. For the CDR3, the DNA is TGTGCCAGCAGCCAAGTGGGACAGGGCGGCGAAGAGACCCAGTACTTC. The chain joins TRBV21-1 to TRBJ2-5; the table's D call of TRBD1 was not tested on the DNA. TRBV21-1 is listed as a pseudogene. The CDR3 loop spans 16 amino acids.

The chain joins TRBV6-5 to TRBJ2-2; TRBD2 is a possible D gene (5 bases). V was clipped by 2 bases and J by 6 bases, with 16 bases between them. The germline gives CDR1 MNHEY, CDR2 SVGAGI. The CDR3 is 16 amino acids. The CDR3 region is CASSYIGESRPGELFF. In nucleotides, the CDR3 is TGTGCCAGCAGTTACATTGGGGAGAGTAGGCCCGGGGAGCTGTTTTTT.

The sample holds one count of this clone. In DNA form, the CDR3 reads TGTGCCACCAGCAGAGGGATATCGGGCGAGCAGTACTTC. It yields the protein CATSRGISGEQYF. This chain links TRBV15 with TRBJ2-7; no definite D call. This CDR3 has 13 amino acids. The germline CDR1 and CDR2 sequences are LNHNV and YYDKDF (reference sequence). The V gene lost 1 base and the J gene lost 6 bases, with 10 bases spanning the gap.

The V and J genes are TRBV5-1 and TRBJ1-4, with a tentative D call TRBD1 (5 bases). The V gene lost 2 bases and the J gene lost 8 bases, with 13 bases spanning the gap. The CDR3 has 14 residues. CDR1 and CDR2 (germline): SGHRS, YFSETQ. The CDR3 coding sequence is TGCGCCAGCAGCTTCGGAAGGGGACGGGAAAAACTGTTTTTT. Translated: CASSFGRGREKLFF.

This clone has only a few counts. This chain uses TRBV7-9 with TRBJ1-1, with 7 positions matching TRBD1. This CDR3 spans 13 amino acids. V lost 5 bases and J lost 8; bases outside the gene matches: 8. Germline V gene sequence: CDR1 SEHNR, CDR2 FQNEAQ (reference sequence). The CDR3: CASSQQSGQEAFF. The CDR3 bases are TGTGCCAGCAGCCAACAGTCGGGACAGGAAGCTTTCTTT.

The chain combines TRBV11-2 with TRBJ2-7, with 13 bases lining up with TRBD2. Germline V gives CDR1 SGHAT, CDR2 FQNNGV. CDR3 size: 16 residues. J lost 1 base, V lost 5 bases, and 5 bases had no gene match. CDR3 sequence (DNA): TGTGCCAGCAGCGCGCCGGGACTAGCGGGGTCCTACGAGCAGTACTTC. It specifies CASSAPGLAGSYEQYF. The entire variable domain, with the rest obtained from reference TRBV11-2 and TRBJ2-7, is as follows: EAGVAQSPRYKIIEKRQSVAFWCNPISGHATLYWYQQILGQGPKLLIQFQNNGVVDDSQLPKDRFSAERLKGVDSTLKIQPAKLEDSAVYLCASSAPGLAGSYEQYFGPGTRLTVT.

The chain recombines TRBV9 with TRBJ2-2; 9 bases align to TRBD2. The germline V gene encodes CDR1 SGDLS and CDR2 YYNGEE. The CDR3 runs to 17 residues. V was clipped by 2 bases and J by 4 bases; unmatched bases: 9. The CDR3 DNA reads as TGTGCCAGCAGCGTGGGGCTAGCGGGATTTCCCACCGGGGAGCTGTTTTTT. Residues: CASSVGLAGFPTGELFF.

CDR3: CASSISRGLRETQYF. The DNA for the CDR3 is TGTGCCAGTAGTATAAGCAGGGGGCTTAGGGAGACCCAGTACTTC. This sequence joins TRBV19 and TRBJ2-5, with 8 bases matching TRBD1. Germline CDR1 reads LNHDA; CDR2 reads SQIVND (reference sequence). The CDR3 spans 15 residues. V lost 2 bases to trimming and J lost 5 bases; unmatched junction nucleotides: 7.

J is TRBJ1-1 and V is TRBV5-5, with D tentatively TRBD1 (5 bases). Germline CDR1 SGHKS, CDR2 YYEKEE (reference sequence). Trimming stripped 4 bases from V and 5 bases from J, with 12 bases between. This CDR3 is 13 amino acids long. CDR3 loop: CASSPSEGTEAFF. The CDR3 coding sequence is TGTGCCAGCAGCCCGAGTGAGGGGACTGAAGCTTTCTTT.

This clone was counted once. The J gene is TRBJ1-6, the V gene TRBV11-2; a weak D match, TRBD1 (6 bases). The V gene lost 5 bases and the J gene lost 6 bases, with 14 bases spanning the gap. The V gene's germline CDR1 is SGHAT and CDR2 FQNNGV. The CDR3 sequence is 15 residues long. In nucleotides, the CDR3 is TGTGCCAGCAGCCAACCAGGGGAAGTTAATTCACCCCTCCACTTT. It codes for CASSQPGEVNSPLHF.

The chain combines TRBV5-1 with TRBJ2-7; the match to TRBD1 covers 9 bases. This CDR3 region has 14 residues. Germline CDR1 reads SGHRS; CDR2 reads YFSETQ. V was clipped by 7 bases and J by 0 bases; unmatched bases: 5. CDR3 region: CASGLTGGSYEQYF. CDR3 nucleotides: TGCGCCAGCGGGCTGACAGGGGGCTCCTACGAGCAGTACTTC.